This TCR beta chain emerged from a study of shared clonotypes between healthy human individuals. Whole-study context: A donor's plate count was three for CD4 naive and three for CD4 memory; CD8 naive had two and CD8 memory one.

Data came from immunoSEQ multiplex PCR; TCRdb stores just in-frame clones and leaves some out. The data show 2 million to 2.5 million clones, approximately 96% seen once. With regard to this clone: The antigen is unknown.

Study-wide points: It was expected that sequencing depth would affect clonotype sharing among donors. Rarefaction curves obtained for sorted subsets showed sequencing incomplete despite large depth. Relative to their counterparts shared across all four donors, non-shared clonotypes exhibited diminished generation probabilities.

V lost 2 bases and J lost 6; bases outside the gene matches: 3. CDR3 size: 14 residues. Germline V CDR1 and CDR2: SNHLY, FYNNEI. Sequenced: naive CD4+ T cells sorted from blood. Subset indicated: CD45RA+ positively selected. This TCR derives from a man between 18 and 29 years old in good health. This rearrangement joins TRBV2 to TRBJ1-5, with 8 bases aligning to TRBD1. The CDR3 DNA is TGTGCCAGCAGTGAACAGGGGGCGAGTCAGCCCCAGCATTTT. Translated, it gives CASSEQGASQPQHF.